The 7 T cell receptor beta chains below all came from one sample that was sequenced in a study of Ad26.COV2.S vaccination and SARS-CoV-2 variants. Documented treatment: about 20 received Ad26.COV2.S at low or high dose, single or two shots; 5 received placebo; per-sample allocation not given. After the first vaccine or placebo injection, samples were drawn on day 63. Assay used: immunoSEQ multiplex PCR; TCRdb lists only in-frame clones, some missing. The sample lists roughly 700,000 clones, roughly 90% seen once, with approximately 1.5% in the top ten. The starting material was peripheral blood, obtained in a trial of Ad26.COV2.S vaccine versus placebo. The receptors derive from a person aged 18-60 years who received the Ad26.COV2.S COVID-19 vaccine or a placebo.

This chain joins TRBV5-1 and TRBJ2-7; TRBD2 agrees at 10 bases. The V gene end was trimmed by 4 bases and the J gene end by 5 bases; junction bases not matched to a gene: 9. There are 15 residues in the CDR3. Per germline, CDR1 SGHRS and CDR2 YFSETQ. CDR3 bases: TGCGCCAGCAGCGCGCTTACTAGCGGGGATGACGAGCAGTACTTC. Encoded protein: CASSALTSGDDEQYF. The full variable domain, in which reference TRBV5-1 and TRBJ2-7 provide the parts outside the CDR3, is KAGVTQTPRYLIKTRGQQVTLSCSPISGHRSVSWYQQTPGQGLQFLFEYFSETQRNKGNFPGRFSGRQFSNSRSEMNVSTLELGDSALYLCASSALTSGDDEQYFGPGTRLTVT.

The J gene is TRBJ2-3, the V gene TRBV2; 12 nucleotides align to TRBD2. Trimming removed 6 bases from V and 7 bases from J; junction bases left unmatched: 8. The CDR3 totals 15 residues. The germline gives CDR1 SNHLY, CDR2 FYNNEI. CDR3 bases: TGTGCCAGCAGACCTAGCGGGGGGGCCGGGAATACGCAGTATTTT. Its protein is CASRPSGGAGNTQYF.

The genes are TRBV7-3 and TRBJ2-3; 8 bases match TRBD2. The length of the CDR3 is 15 residues. Germline V gene data show CDR1 as SGHTA and CDR2 as FQGTGA. Losses at the gene ends were 5 bases for V and 5 bases for J; bases not matched to a gene: 9. Here the CDR3 reads CASSPSYGGVDTQYF. The CDR3 DNA follows: TGTGCCAGCAGCCCCTCGTACGGGGGGGTAGATACGCAGTATTTT. The complete variable domain, with remaining parts taken from reference TRBV7-3 and TRBJ2-3, reads GAGVSQTPSNKVTEKGKYVELRCDPISGHTALYWYRQSLGQGPEFLIYFQGTGAADDSGLPNDRFFAVRPEGSVSTLKIQRTERGDSAVYLCASSPSYGGVDTQYFGPGTRLTVL.

This clone has only one observation. CDR3 sequence (DNA): TGTGCCAGCAGCTTCACGACAGGTCCTAATGAAAAACTGTTTTTT. Protein product: CASSFTTGPNEKLFF. The J gene is TRBJ1-4, the V gene TRBV9, with D perhaps TRBD1 (6 bases). CDR1 and CDR2 from the germline V gene are SGDLS and YYNGEE. This CDR3 region has 15 residues. The V end was cut by 4 bases, the J end by 3 bases, with 13 bases between.

This clone appeared a few times. This chain uses TRBV7-8 with TRBJ1-5; D remains ambiguous. Per germline, CDR1 SGHVS and CDR2 FQNEAQ. The CDR3 is made up of 12 amino acids. V was shortened by 5 bases and J by 7 bases, with 9 bases between the two germline ends. Here the CDR3 DNA reads TGTGCCAGCAGCCCCTTCGGACAGCCCCAGCATTTT. It is translated as CASSPFGQPQHF.

This chain connects TRBV12-3 or TRBV12-4 to TRBJ1-1, with 7 bases lining up with TRBD1. This CDR3 comprises 13 residues. V was clipped by 5 bases and J by 7 bases; unmatched bases: 7. The CDR3 region is CASSPDRDHEAFF. CDR3 in DNA: TGTGCCAGCAGTCCAGACAGGGACCATGAAGCTTTCTTT.

In its sample, this clone was seen once. This chain connects TRBV7-9 to TRBJ2-5; the D gene is possibly TRBD2 (6 bases). The CDR3 is made up of 15 amino acids. CDR1 and CDR2 from the germline V gene are SEHNR and FQNEAQ (reference sequence). Deletions cut 7 bases from V and 5 bases from J, with 20 bases between. The CDR3 is CASTPGELAIETQYF. CDR3 nucleotides: TGTGCCAGCACCCCCGGGGAACTAGCAATTGAGACCCAGTACTTC. Full variable domain (missing parts from reference TRBV7-9 and TRBJ2-5): DTGVSQNPRHKITKRGQNVTFRCDPISEHNRLYWYRQTLGQGPEFLTYFQNEAQLEKSRLLSDRFSAERPKGSFSTLEIQRTEQGDSAMYLCASTPGELAIETQYFGPGTRLLVL.